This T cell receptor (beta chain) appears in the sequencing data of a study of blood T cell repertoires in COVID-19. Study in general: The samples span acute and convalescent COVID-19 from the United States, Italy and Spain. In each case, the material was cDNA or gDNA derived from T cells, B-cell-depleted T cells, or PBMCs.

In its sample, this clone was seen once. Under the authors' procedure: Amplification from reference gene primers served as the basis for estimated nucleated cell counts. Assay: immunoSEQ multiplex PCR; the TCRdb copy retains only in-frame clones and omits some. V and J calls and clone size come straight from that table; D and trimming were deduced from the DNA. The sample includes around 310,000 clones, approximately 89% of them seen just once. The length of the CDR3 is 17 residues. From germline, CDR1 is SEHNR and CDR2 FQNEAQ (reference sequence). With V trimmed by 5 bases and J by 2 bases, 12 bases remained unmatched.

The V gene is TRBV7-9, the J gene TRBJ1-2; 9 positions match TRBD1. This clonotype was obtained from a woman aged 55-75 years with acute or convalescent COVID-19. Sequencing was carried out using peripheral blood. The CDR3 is CASSRAGRTGVNYGYTF. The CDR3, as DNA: TGTGCCAGCAGCCGCGCCGGTCGGACAGGGGTAAACTATGGCTACACCTTC.